The 23 T cell receptor beta chains listed next were all sequenced from one sample in a study of shared clonotypes between healthy human individuals. Generated by immunoSEQ multiplex PCR, the TCRdb table keeps only in-frame clones and is missing some. Seen here are about 600,000 clones, more than 95% observed once, and the top ten hold less than 0.065%. Material: naive CD4+ T cells sorted from blood. Subset described: CD45RA+ positively selected. The receptors derive from a woman in her twenties or thirties in good health.

The chain carries TRBV4-1 and TRBJ2-5; 10 nucleotides line up with TRBD1. CDR1 MGHRA and CDR2 YSYEKL come from the germline V gene. Germline trimming cut 1 base from V and 2 bases from J; bases unmatched to any gene: 4. The CDR3 covers 16 residues. In DNA, the CDR3 is TGCGCCAGCAGCCAAGCCCGGACAGGGGGACAAGAGACCCAGTACTTC. Residues: CASSQARTGGQETQYF.

The rearrangement joins TRBV5-8 to TRBJ1-1; 7 positions agree with TRBD1. From germline, CDR1 is SGHTS and CDR2 YDEGEE. J was trimmed by 0 bases and V by 0 bases; bases with no gene match: 8. This CDR3 has 17 amino acids. CDR3 protein: CASSLAGDSYMNTEAFF. CDR3 coding DNA: TGTGCCAGCAGCTTGGCCGGGGACAGCTACATGAACACTGAAGCTTTCTTT.

This sequence joins TRBV19 and TRBJ1-1; D remains ambiguous. CDR1 and CDR2 (germline): LNHDA, SQIVND (reference sequence). The length of the CDR3 is 16 residues. The germline V and J ends were trimmed by 4 bases and 3 bases, with 18 bases remaining between them. CDR3 in DNA: TGTGCCAGTAGTACCACGACATTGTGGAAGCACACTGAAGCTTTCTTT. Amino acids: CASSTTTLWKHTEAFF.

This chain links TRBV7-3 with TRBJ2-6; a weak D match, TRBD1 (5 bases). Germline loops: CDR1 SGHTA, CDR2 FQGTGA. V lost 3 bases and J lost 2, with 11 bases in between. CDR3 length: 16 amino acids. CDR3 nucleotide sequence: TGTGCCAGCAGCTTGGTGGGGCTTGCTGGGGCCAACGTCCTGACTTTC. Translating it yields CASSLVGLAGANVLTF.

In this sample, this clone turned up once. J is TRBJ1-1 and V is TRBV7-9; 8 nucleotides line up with TRBD1. CDR3 length: 14 residues. CDR1 is SEHNR, CDR2 FQNEAQ, per germline (reference sequence). V dropped 3 bases and J dropped 5; count of bases not matched to a gene: 5. The CDR3 loop reads CASSFAQGATEAFF. As DNA, the CDR3 is TGTGCCAGCAGCTTCGCTCAGGGGGCGACTGAAGCTTTCTTT. Complete variable domain (other parts from reference TRBV7-9 and TRBJ1-1): DTGVSQNPRHKITKRGQNVTFRCDPISEHNRLYWYRQTLGQGPEFLTYFQNEAQLEKSRLLSDRFSAERPKGSFSTLEIQRTEQGDSAMYLCASSFAQGATEAFFGQGTRLTVV.

The rearrangement uses TRBV2 and TRBJ2-1; maybe TRBD1 (6 bases). CDR1 SNHLY and CDR2 FYNNEI come from the germline V gene. Trimming cost V 6 bases and J 4 bases, with 13 bases left between them. CDR3 size: 14 residues. The CDR3 nucleotides read TGTGCCAGCAGGGGGACATCGGCTTACAATGAGCAGTTCTTC. It is translated as CASRGTSAYNEQFF. Together with reference TRBV2 and TRBJ2-1, the CDR3 gives the full variable domain: EPEVTQTPSHQVTQMGQEVILRCVPISNHLYFYWYRQILGQKVEFLVSFYNNEISEKSEIFDDQFSVERPDGSNFTLKIRSTKLEDSAMYFCASRGTSAYNEQFFGPGTRLTVL.

DNA for the CDR3: TGCAGCGTCGGGACGGTTAGTCAAGTTACGCAGTATTTT. Translated: CSVGTVSQVTQYF. The rearrangement joins TRBV29-1 to TRBJ2-3; either TRBD1 or TRBD2 may supply D (5 bases each). Germline V gene lookup returns CDR1 SQVTM and CDR2 ANQGSEA. V lost 6 bases and J lost 8, with 18 bases in between. The CDR3 covers 13 residues.

This chain joins TRBV18 and TRBJ2-5, with 12 bases lining up with TRBD2. V lost 1 base to trimming and J lost 3 bases; unmatched junction nucleotides: 3. Germline CDR1 is KGHSH and CDR2 is LQKENI. The CDR3 contains 16 residues. This chain's CDR3 is CASSPQLAGGEETQYF. The DNA of the CDR3 is TGTGCCAGCTCACCACAACTAGCGGGGGGAGAAGAGACCCAGTACTTC.

The chain carries TRBV7-8 and TRBJ2-4; 7 bases align to TRBD1. The CDR3 is made up of 19 amino acids. The V segment lost 3 bases and the J segment 1 base; nucleotides outside the gene matches: 15. Germline CDR1 SGHVS, CDR2 FQNEAQ. The CDR3 DNA follows: TGTGCCAGCAGCTTGCTCCACCTCACAGGGGCCGGGGCCAAAAACATTCAGTACTTC. This codes for CASSLLHLTGAGAKNIQYF.

The chain links TRBV11-2 to TRBJ1-1, with D uncertain. The CDR3 is made up of 14 amino acids. V was pared by 6 bases and J by 5 bases, with 16 bases between. Germline CDR1 is SGHAT and CDR2 is FQNNGV. Here the CDR3 reads CASRLPPTTTEAFF. Written as DNA, the CDR3 is TGTGCCAGCAGACTCCCCCCAACAACGACTGAAGCTTTCTTT.

The rearrangement uses TRBV28 and TRBJ2-7; TRBD2 matches 11 bases. Germline V CDR1 and CDR2: MDHEN, SYDVKM. This CDR3 has 14 residues. Trimming cost V 8 bases and J 3 bases; bases outside gene matches: 6. CDR3 sequence: CASVLAGDGYEQYF. CDR3 in DNA: TGTGCCAGCGTACTAGCGGGAGACGGCTACGAGCAGTACTTC.

This clone was counted a few times. This chain links TRBV10-2 with TRBJ2-4; weak D call: TRBD2 (6 bases). In germline, CDR1 is WSHSY, CDR2 SAAADI. The CDR3 length is 13 residues. V was pared by 6 bases and J by 6 bases, with 12 bases between. This CDR3 is CASSGGDGNIQYF. Written as DNA, the CDR3 is TGCGCCAGCAGCGGGGGAGACGGAAACATTCAGTACTTC.

The rearrangement joins TRBV7-9 to TRBJ2-7; the D gene is possibly TRBD1 (5 bases). Per the germline V gene, CDR1 is SEHNR and CDR2 is FQNEAQ (reference sequence). This CDR3 region has 15 residues. Trimming cost V 5 bases and J 4 bases, with 18 bases left between them. CDR3: CASSPVTGHEYEQYF. The CDR3 DNA reads as TGTGCCAGCAGCCCTGTCACAGGCCATGAGTACGAGCAGTACTTC. The full variable domain, completed using reference TRBV7-9 and TRBJ2-7, is DTGVSQNPRHKITKRGQNVTFRCDPISEHNRLYWYRQTLGQGPEFLTYFQNEAQLEKSRLLSDRFSAERPKGSFSTLEIQRTEQGDSAMYLCASSPVTGHEYEQYFGPGTRLTVT.

This clone was detected once. The rearrangement uses TRBV11-2 and TRBJ2-5; no firm D call. The J call may be faulty, since TRBJ2-7 better matches the DNA end. CDR1 and CDR2 from the germline V gene are SGHAT and FQNNGV. This CDR3 is built from 11 residues. The CDR3 is CASSSFSEQYF. Written as DNA, the CDR3 is TGTGCCAGCAGCTCGTTTAGCGAGCAGTACTTC.

The chain is built from TRBV5-4 and TRBJ1-2; 10 bases agree with TRBD1. With 0 bases clipped from V and 7 bases from J, the junction kept 6 bases outside the gene matches. This CDR3 has 15 residues. Germline V CDR1 and CDR2: SGHNT, YYREEE (reference sequence). CDR3 residues: CASSLGDRGVSGYTF. The CDR3, as DNA: TGTGCCAGCAGCTTGGGGGACAGGGGTGTCAGTGGCTACACCTTC.

The V and J genes are TRBV5-1 and TRBJ2-6, with 9 positions matching TRBD1. The V segment lost 1 base and the J segment 0 bases; nucleotides outside the gene matches: 5. CDR1 and CDR2 from the germline V gene are SGHRS and YFSETQ. The CDR3 is 18 amino acids. DNA of the CDR3: TGCGCCAGCAGCTTGTGGACAGGGGCCCCCTCTGGGGCCAACGTCCTGACTTTC. Translating gives CASSLWTGAPSGANVLTF.

Note on this clone: The same CDR3 can be traced to other DNA sequences in this sample. The genes are TRBV6-5 and TRBJ2-1; 10 nucleotides line up with TRBD2. After removal of 5 bases from V and 1 base from J, the junction contained 2 bases not matched to a gene. The CDR3 runs 15 residues. The V gene's germline CDR1 is MNHEY and CDR2 SVGAGI. Here the CDR3 reads CASSLAGVSYNEQFF. In DNA form, the CDR3 reads TGTGCCAGCAGTCTAGCGGGAGTGTCCTACAATGAGCAGTTCTTC.

This chain joins TRBV5-4 and TRBJ1-4; 12 bases are a match to TRBD1. Germline assignment: CDR1 SGHNT and CDR2 YYREEE (reference sequence). V lost 5 bases to trimming and J lost 1 base; unmatched junction nucleotides: 9. The CDR3 contains 18 residues. For the CDR3, the DNA is TGTGCCAGCAGTCCGGGACAGGGGGCGCGGAGAACTAATGAAAAACTGTTTTTT. Translating it yields CASSPGQGARRTNEKLFF.

This chain uses TRBV4-1 with TRBJ1-4; no definite D call. CDR3 length equals 14 residues. The germline gives CDR1 MGHRA, CDR2 YSYEKL. The ends were cut back, 5 bases at V and 7 bases at J, with 14 bases in the middle. The CDR3 protein is CASSTRGPGEKLFF. In DNA, the CDR3 is TGCGCCAGCAGCACCCGGGGTCCCGGTGAAAAACTGTTTTTT.

The chain has TRBV11-2 and TRBJ2-3, with TRBD2 identical over 10 bases. Germline lookup yields CDR1 SGHAT and CDR2 FQNNGV. The junction had 1 base not matched to a gene; V was cut back by 2 bases and J by 2 bases. CDR3 size: 15 residues. The CDR3 region is CASSLLAGVTDTQYF. Written as DNA, the CDR3 is TGTGCCAGCAGCTTACTAGCGGGAGTCACAGATACGCAGTATTTT. The full variable domain, in which reference TRBV11-2 and TRBJ2-3 provide the parts outside the CDR3, is EAGVAQSPRYKIIEKRQSVAFWCNPISGHATLYWYQQILGQGPKLLIQFQNNGVVDDSQLPKDRFSAERLKGVDSTLKIQPAKLEDSAVYLCASSLLAGVTDTQYFGPGTRLTVL.

This clone was observed once. The chain carries TRBV10-1 and TRBJ2-3, with D possibly being TRBD1 (5 bases). Germline V gene lookup returns CDR1 WNHNN and CDR2 SYGVQD (reference sequence). There are 15 residues in the CDR3. V lost 11 bases to trimming and J lost 0 bases, with 18 bases between them. CDR3 in amino acids: CASRVGRASTDTQYF. As DNA, the CDR3 is TGCGCCTCCCGCGTCGGCAGGGCCAGCACAGATACGCAGTATTTT.

The chain carries TRBV18 and TRBJ1-1; D is possibly TRBD1 (6 bases). CDR1 KGHSH and CDR2 LQKENI come from the germline V gene. The CDR3 covers 15 residues. V lost 1 base to trimming and J lost 1 base, with 10 bases between them. The CDR3 DNA is TGTGCCAGCTCACCACTCCAAGGGGGGAACACTGAAGCTTTCTTT. This gives the protein CASSPLQGGNTEAFF. Using reference TRBV18 and TRBJ1-1 for the parts outside the CDR3, the full variable domain is NAGVMQNPRHLVRRRGQEARLRCSPMKGHSHVYWYRQLPEEGLKFMVYLQKENIIDESGMPKERFSAEFPKEGPSILRIQQVVRGDSAAYFCASSPLQGGNTEAFFGQGTRLTVV.

The V call is TRBV29-1, the J call TRBJ1-1; TRBD1 might be the D (5 bases). Germline-derived CDR1 and CDR2 are SQVTM and ANQGSEA. The CDR3 spans 13 residues. The V and J ends lost 8 bases and 1 base respectively, with 14 bases between them. The CDR3 DNA reads as TGCAGCATTCAGGGAGGAGCGAACACTGAAGCTTTCTTT. It yields the protein CSIQGGANTEAFF.